This T cell receptor beta chain was profiled in a study of control samples from healthy donors and cancer patients. Repertoires were generated with immunoSEQ multiplex PCR, while TCRdb's copy carries only in-frame clones and drops some. This table has around 150,000 clones, almost 90% appearing once. The CDR3 has 12 residues. V lost 1 base to trimming and J lost 8 bases, with 3 bases between them. The germline gives CDR1 LGHDT, CDR2 YNNKEL (reference sequence). The specimen was blood. The V call is TRBV3-1 (or the pseudogene TRBV3-2), the J call TRBJ1-6; D is ambiguous. The TCR originated in a man between 18 and 29 years old in good health. The CDR3 is CASSQGYSPLHF. The CDR3, as DNA: TGTGCCAGCAGCCAAGGTTATTCACCCCTCCACTTT.